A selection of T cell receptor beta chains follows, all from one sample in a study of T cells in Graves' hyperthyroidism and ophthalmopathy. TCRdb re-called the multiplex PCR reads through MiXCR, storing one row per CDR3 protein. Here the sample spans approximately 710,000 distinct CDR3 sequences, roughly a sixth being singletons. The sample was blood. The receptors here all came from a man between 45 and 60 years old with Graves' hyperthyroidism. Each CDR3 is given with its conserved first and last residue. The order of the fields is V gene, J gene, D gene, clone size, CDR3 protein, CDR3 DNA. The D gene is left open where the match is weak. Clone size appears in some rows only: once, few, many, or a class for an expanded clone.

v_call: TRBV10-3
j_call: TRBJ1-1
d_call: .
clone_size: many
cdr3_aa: CAISDQGKAFF
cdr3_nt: TGTGCCATCAGTGATCAGGGAAAAGCTTTCTTT

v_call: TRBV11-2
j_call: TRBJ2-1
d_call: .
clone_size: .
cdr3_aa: CASSLNGGLWNEQFF
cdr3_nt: TGTGCCAGCAGCCTAAACGGGGGACTTTGGAATGAGCAGTTCTTC

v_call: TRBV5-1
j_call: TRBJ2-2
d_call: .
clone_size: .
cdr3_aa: CASSFFLSMNTGELFF
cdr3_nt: TGCGCCAGCAGCTTTTTTCTTAGCATGAACACCGGGGAGCTGTTTTTT

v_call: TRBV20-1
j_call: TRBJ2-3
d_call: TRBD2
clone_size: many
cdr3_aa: CSARKTSGTNLDTQYF
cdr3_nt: TGCAGTGCTCGCAAGACTAGCGGGACGAATTTGGATACGCAGTATTTT

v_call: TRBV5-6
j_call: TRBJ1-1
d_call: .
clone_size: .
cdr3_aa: CASTLGRLINTEAFF
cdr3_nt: TGTGCCAGCACCCTAGGGAGACTTATAAACACTGAAGCTTTCTTT

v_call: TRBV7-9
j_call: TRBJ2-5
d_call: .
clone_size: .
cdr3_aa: CASSFFPEKETQYF
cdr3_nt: TGTGCCAGCAGCTTCTTCCCTGAGAAAGAGACCCAGTACTTC

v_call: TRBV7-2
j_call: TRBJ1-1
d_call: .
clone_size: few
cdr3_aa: CASSLSRQNTEAFF
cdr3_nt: TGTGCCAGCAGCTTATCGCGTCAGAACACTGAAGCTTTCTTT

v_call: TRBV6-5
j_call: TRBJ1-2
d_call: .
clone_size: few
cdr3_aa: CASSYGNELANYGYTF
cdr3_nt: TGTGCCAGCAGTTACGGTAACGAGCTAGCTAACTATGGCTACACCTTC

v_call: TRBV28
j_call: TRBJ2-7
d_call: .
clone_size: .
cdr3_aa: CASSLRQVFYYEQYF
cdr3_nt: TGTGCCAGCAGTTTGAGGCAGGTATTTTATTACGAGCAGTACTTC

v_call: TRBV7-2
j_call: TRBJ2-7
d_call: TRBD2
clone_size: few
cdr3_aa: CASSLGYGGSYEQYF
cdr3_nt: TGTGCCAGCAGCTTAGGATATGGCGGGAGCTACGAGCAGTACTTC

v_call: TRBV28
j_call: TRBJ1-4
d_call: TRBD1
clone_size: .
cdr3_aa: CASRPGQGTEKLFF
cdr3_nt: TGTGCCAGCAGGCCGGGACAGGGGACGGAAAAACTGTTTTTT

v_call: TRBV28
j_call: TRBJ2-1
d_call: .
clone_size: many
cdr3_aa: CASSFFQGGYNEQFF
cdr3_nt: TGTGCCAGCAGTTTTTTTCAGGGGGGCTACAATGAGCAGTTCTTC

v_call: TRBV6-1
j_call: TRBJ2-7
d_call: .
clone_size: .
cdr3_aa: CASSPGRRNYEQYF
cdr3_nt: TGTGCCAGCTCACCTGGGCGGAGAAACTACGAGCAGTACTTC

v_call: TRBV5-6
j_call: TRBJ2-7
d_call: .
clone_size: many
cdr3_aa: CASSLGGQRDEQYF
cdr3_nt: TGTGCCAGCAGCTTGGGAGGGCAGAGGGACGAGCAGTACTTC

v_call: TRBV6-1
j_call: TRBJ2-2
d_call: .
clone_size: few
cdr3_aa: CASTLHSQGHTGELFF
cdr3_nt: TGTGCCAGCACTCTTCATTCGCAGGGCCACACCGGGGAGCTGTTTTTT

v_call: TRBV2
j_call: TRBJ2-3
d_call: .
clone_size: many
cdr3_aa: CASSEWRGHSTDTQYF
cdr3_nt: TGTGCCAGCAGTGAATGGAGGGGGCATAGCACAGATACGCAGTATTTT

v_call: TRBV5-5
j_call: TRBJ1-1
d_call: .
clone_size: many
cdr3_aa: CASSLPGATTEAFF
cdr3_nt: TGTGCCAGCAGCTTGCCCGGGGCCACCACTGAAGCTTTCTTT

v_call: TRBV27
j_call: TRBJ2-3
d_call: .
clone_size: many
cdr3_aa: CASSQTLALLSTDTQYF
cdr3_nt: TGTGCCAGCTCCCAGACTCTAGCGCTACTGAGCACAGATACGCAGTATTTT

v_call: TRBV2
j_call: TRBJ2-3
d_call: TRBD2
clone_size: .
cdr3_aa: CASSEKGLAGSTDTQYF
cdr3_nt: TGTGCCAGCAGTGAAAAGGGACTAGCGGGTTCCACAGATACGCAGTATTTT

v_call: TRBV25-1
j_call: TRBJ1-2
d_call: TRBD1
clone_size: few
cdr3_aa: CASSEPNRGKNGYTF
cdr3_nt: TGTGCCAGCAGTGAACCGAACAGGGGAAAGAATGGCTACACCTTC

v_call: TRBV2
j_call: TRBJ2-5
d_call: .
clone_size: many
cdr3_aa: CASSPEPGKWETQYF
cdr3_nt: TGTGCCAGCAGTCCCGAACCGGGAAAATGGGAGACCCAGTACTTC

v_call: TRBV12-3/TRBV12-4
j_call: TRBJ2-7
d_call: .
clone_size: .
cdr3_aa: CASTAGTSLSYEQYF
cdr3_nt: TGTGCCAGCACGGCGGGGACAAGCCTTTCCTACGAGCAGTACTTC

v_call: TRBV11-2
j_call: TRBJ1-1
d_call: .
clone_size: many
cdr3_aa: CASSLLDRNTEAFF
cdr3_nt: TGTGCCAGCAGCTTATTGGACCGGAACACTGAAGCTTTCTTT

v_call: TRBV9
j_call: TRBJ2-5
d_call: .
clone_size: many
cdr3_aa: CASSATGTQETQYF
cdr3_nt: TGTGCCAGCAGCGCAACAGGGACCCAAGAGACCCAGTACTTC

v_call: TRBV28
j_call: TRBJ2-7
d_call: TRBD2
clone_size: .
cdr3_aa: CASSFFPGLAGGLDYEQYF
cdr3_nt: TGTGCCAGCAGTTTTTTTCCGGGACTAGCGGGAGGTCTGGACTACGAGCAGTACTTC

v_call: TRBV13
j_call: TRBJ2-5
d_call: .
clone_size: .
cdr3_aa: CASSLARSGTETQYF
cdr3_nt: TGTGCCAGCAGCTTAGCTAGGTCGGGTACAGAGACCCAGTACTTC

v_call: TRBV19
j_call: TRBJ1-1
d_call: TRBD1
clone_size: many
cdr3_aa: CASGDRGLVWRSFF
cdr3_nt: TGTGCCAGTGGAGACAGGGGGCTGGTCTGGAGGAGTTTCTTT

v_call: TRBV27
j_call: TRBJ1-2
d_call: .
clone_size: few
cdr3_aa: CASSLVGQGNYGCTF
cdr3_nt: .

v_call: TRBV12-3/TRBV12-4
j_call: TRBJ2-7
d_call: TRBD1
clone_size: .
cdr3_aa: CASTPDRGGEQYF
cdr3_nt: TGTGCCAGCACTCCGGACAGGGGGGGCGAGCAGTACTTC

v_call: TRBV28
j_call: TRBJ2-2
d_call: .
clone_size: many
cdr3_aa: CASSWASGTGELFF
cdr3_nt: TGTGCCAGCAGTTGGGCTTCAGGTACCGGGGAGCTGTTTTTT

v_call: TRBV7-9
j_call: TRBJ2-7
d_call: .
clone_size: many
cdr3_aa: CASSLNPITDLYEQYF
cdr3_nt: TGTGCCAGCAGCTTAAACCCTATCACGGACCTCTACGAGCAGTACTTC

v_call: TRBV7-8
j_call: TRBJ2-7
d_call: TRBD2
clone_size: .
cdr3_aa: CASSLWGLAYEQYF
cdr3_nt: TGTGCCAGCAGCTTATGGGGACTAGCCTACGAGCAGTACTTC

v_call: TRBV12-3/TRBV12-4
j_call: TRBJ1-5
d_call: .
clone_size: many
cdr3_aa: CASSTLNQPQHF
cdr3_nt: TGTGCCAGCAGCACCTTAAATCAGCCCCAGCATTTT

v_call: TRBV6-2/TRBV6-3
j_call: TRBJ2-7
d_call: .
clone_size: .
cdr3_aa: CASRRPGTLYEQYF
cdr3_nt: TGTGCCAGCAGGAGACCTGGGACCCTCTACGAGCAGTACTTC

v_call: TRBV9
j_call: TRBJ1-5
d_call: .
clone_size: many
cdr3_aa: CASSEGIDQPQHF
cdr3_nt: TGTGCCAGCAGCGAGGGCATTGATCAGCCCCAGCATTTT

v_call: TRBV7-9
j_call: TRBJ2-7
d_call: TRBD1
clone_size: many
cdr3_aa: CASTSGTVVHEQYF
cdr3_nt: TGTGCCAGCACCTCGGGGACAGTCGTCCACGAGCAGTACTTC

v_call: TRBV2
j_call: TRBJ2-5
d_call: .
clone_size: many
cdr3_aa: CASSERGRETQYF
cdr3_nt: TGTGCCAGCAGTGAAAGAGGGAGAGAGACCCAGTACTTC

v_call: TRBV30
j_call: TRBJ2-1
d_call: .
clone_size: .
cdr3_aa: CAWSSVLHNEQFF
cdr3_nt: TGTGCCTGGAGTTCCGTATTACACAATGAGCAGTTCTTC

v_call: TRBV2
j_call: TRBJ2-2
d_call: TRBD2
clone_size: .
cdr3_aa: CASSEWTSEQSGELFF
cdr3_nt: TGTGCCAGCAGTGAATGGACTAGCGAGCAGAGCGGGGAGCTGTTTTTT

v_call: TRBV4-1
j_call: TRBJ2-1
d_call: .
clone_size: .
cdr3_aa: CASSQEPGPSYNEQFF
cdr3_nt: TGCGCCAGCAGCCAAGAGCCGGGTCCATCCTACAATGAGCAGTTCTTC

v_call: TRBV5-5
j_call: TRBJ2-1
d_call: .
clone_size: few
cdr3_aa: CASSTDYERAYNEQFF
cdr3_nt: TGTGCCAGCAGCACTGATTACGAGAGGGCCTACAATGAGCAGTTCTTC

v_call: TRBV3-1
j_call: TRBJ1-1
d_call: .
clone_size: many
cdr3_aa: CASSQDPRGSRAFF
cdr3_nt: TGTGCCAGCAGCCAAGATCCGAGGGGGTCGCGGGCTTTCTTT

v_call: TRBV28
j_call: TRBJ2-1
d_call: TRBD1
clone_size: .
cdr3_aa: CASKPGQPYNEQFF
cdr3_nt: TGTGCCAGCAAACCGGGACAGCCCTACAATGAGCAGTTCTTC

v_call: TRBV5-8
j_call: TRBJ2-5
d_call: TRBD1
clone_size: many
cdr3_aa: CASSIGQGQETQYF
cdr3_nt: TGTGCCAGCAGCATCGGACAGGGTCAAGAGACCCAGTACTTC

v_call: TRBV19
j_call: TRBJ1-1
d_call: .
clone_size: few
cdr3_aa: CAIGWGTEAFF
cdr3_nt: TGTGCCATTGGGTGGGGGACTGAAGCTTTCTTT

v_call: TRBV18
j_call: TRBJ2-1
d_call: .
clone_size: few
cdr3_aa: CASSPPGTIFNEQFF
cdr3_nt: TGTGCCAGCTCACCACCGGGCACTATCTTCAATGAGCAGTTCTTC

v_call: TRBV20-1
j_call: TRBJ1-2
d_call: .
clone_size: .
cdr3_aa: CSARAPRGYTF
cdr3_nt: TGCAGTGCTAGAGCCCCGCGGGGCTACACCTTC

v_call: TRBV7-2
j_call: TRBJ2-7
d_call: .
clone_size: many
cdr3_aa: CASSFEGTYEQYF
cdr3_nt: TGTGCCAGCAGCTTTGAAGGGACCTACGAGCAGTACTTC

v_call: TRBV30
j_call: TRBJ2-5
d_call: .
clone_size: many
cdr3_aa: CAWSDGGEETQYF
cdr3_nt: TGTGCCTGGAGCGACGGGGGAGAAGAGACCCAGTACTTC

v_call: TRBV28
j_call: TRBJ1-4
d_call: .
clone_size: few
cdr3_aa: CASSYEATNEKLFF
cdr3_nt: TGTGCCAGCAGTTACGAAGCAACTAATGAAAAACTGTTTTTT

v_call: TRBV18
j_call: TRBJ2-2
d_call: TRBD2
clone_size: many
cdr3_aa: CASSPSLAGNTGELFF
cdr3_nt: TGTGCCAGCTCACCGTCACTAGCGGGGAACACCGGGGAGCTGTTTTTT

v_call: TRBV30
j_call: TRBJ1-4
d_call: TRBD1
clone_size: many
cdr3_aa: CAGAGTGGEKLFF
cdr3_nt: TGTGCCGGGGCGGGGACAGGAGGTGAAAAACTGTTTTTT

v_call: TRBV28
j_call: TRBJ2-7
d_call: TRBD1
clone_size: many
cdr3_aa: CASRFGTGFYEQYF
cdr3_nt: TGTGCCAGCAGATTCGGGACAGGCTTCTACGAGCAGTACTTC

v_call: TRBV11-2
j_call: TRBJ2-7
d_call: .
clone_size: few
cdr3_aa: CASSPRPLYEQYF
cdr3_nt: TGTGCCAGCAGCCCTCGACCCCTCTACGAGCAGTACTTC

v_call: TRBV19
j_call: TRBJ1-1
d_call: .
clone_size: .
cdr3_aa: CASSICGISRSKNTEAFF
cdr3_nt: TGTGCCAGTAGTATCTGTGGAATCTCCCGAAGCAAGAACACTGAAGCTTTCTTT

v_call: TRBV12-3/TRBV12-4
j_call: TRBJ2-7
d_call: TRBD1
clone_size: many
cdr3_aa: CASSLGQGALSYEQYF
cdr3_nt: TGTGCCAGCAGTTTAGGACAGGGGGCCCTCTCCTACGAGCAGTACTTC

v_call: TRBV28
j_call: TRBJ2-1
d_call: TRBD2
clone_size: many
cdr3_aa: CASMLVGQGLAGMDEQFF
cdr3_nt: TGTGCCAGCATGCTGGTGGGCCAGGGACTAGCGGGAATGGATGAGCAGTTCTTC

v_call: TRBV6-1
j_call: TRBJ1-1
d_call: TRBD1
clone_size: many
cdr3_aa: CASGTGGASGNTEAFF
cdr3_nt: TGTGCCAGCGGAACAGGGGGCGCTTCAGGGAACACTGAAGCTTTCTTT

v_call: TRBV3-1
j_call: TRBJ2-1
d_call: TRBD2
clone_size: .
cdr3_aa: CASSFGREMGNEQFF
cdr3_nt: TGTGCCAGCAGCTTCGGGCGGGAGATGGGCAATGAGCAGTTCTTC

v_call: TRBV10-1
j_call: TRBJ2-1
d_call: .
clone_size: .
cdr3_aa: CASSEKGGTAEQFF
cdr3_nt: TGCGCCAGCAGTGAAAAGGGGGGGACAGCTGAGCAGTTCTTC